The 18 T cell receptor beta chains below come from one sample, sequenced in a study of blood T cell repertoires in COVID-19. Some clones are missing from TCRdb's copy, which holds only in-frame ones; the method was immunoSEQ multiplex PCR. The data show 290,000 or so clones, with around nine tenths seen just once and 1% to 1.5% held by the top ten. Sample: peripheral blood. These receptor sequences come from an older man with acute or convalescent COVID-19.

The rearrangement links TRBV5-4 to TRBJ2-5; 9 bases fit TRBD1. CDR1 is SGHNT and CDR2 is YYREEE in the germline V gene (reference sequence). The CDR3 contains 15 residues. After removal of 4 bases from V and 6 bases from J, the junction contained 10 bases not matched to a gene. The CDR3 region is CASSPPGTGTKTQYF. CDR3 nucleotides: TGTGCCAGCAGCCCACCCGGGACAGGGACTAAGACCCAGTACTTC. The full variable domain, in which reference TRBV5-4 and TRBJ2-5 provide the parts outside the CDR3, is ETGVTQSPTHLIKTRGQQVTLRCSSQSGHNTVSWYQQALGQGPQFIFQYYREEENGRGNFPPRFSGLQFPNYSSELNVNALELDDSALYLCASSPPGTGTKTQYFGPGTRLLVL.

The genes are TRBV7-2 and TRBJ1-5, with D unresolved. The germline CDR1 and CDR2 sequences are SGHTA and FQGNSA. The V end was cut by 1 base, the J end by 5 bases, with 12 bases between. The CDR3 totals 15 residues. The CDR3 nucleotides read TGTGCCAGCAGCTTAGACACCAGTGGTTATCAGCCCCAGCATTTT. This codes for CASSLDTSGYQPQHF.

This clone was seen a handful of times. The chain recombines TRBV28 with TRBJ1-6; TRBD1 matches 7 bases. Germline V lookup: CDR1 MDHEN, CDR2 SYDVKM. The CDR3 contains 14 residues. After removal of 4 bases from V and 7 bases from J, the junction contained 4 bases not matched to a gene. This chain's CDR3 is CASSSLTGNSPLHF. The DNA for the CDR3 is TGTGCCAGCAGTTCCCTGACAGGGAATTCACCCCTCCACTTT.

The rearrangement joins TRBV6-2 or TRBV6-3 to TRBJ1-2; D ambiguous. V gave up 0 bases and J gave up 1 base, with 6 bases separating them. The CDR3 covers 14 residues. From germline, CDR1 is MNHEY and CDR2 SVGEGT. The CDR3 protein is CASSYSTLNYGYTF. DNA of the CDR3: TGTGCCAGCAGTTACTCGACACTTAACTATGGCTACACCTTC.

The chain has TRBV3-1 (or the pseudogene TRBV3-2) and TRBJ2-7, with 10 positions matching TRBD2. Germline V lookup: CDR1 LGHDT, CDR2 YNNKEL (reference sequence). The CDR3 runs 17 residues. The V and J ends lost 3 bases and 3 bases, in that order; junction bases with no gene match: 11. The CDR3 reads CASSHTPGTSVFYEQYF. CDR3 DNA sequence: TGTGCCAGCAGCCATACCCCCGGGACTAGCGTATTCTACGAGCAGTACTTC.

The chain carries TRBV4-3 and TRBJ2-7, with D unclear. The CDR3 sequence is 13 residues long. Germline values: CDR1 LGHNA, CDR2 YSLEER. Between the trimmed V and J ends, which lost 5 bases and 1 base, there was a span of 9 bases. The CDR3 coding sequence is TGCGCCAGCAGCGCCCAGGAATCCTACGAGCAGTACTTC. This translates into CASSAQESYEQYF.

About this clone itself: The DNA is omitted, as the CDR3 cannot be located on it reliably, and the CDR3 follows TCRdb's listing. The J gene is TRBJ1-6, the V gene TRBV6-5; the table assigns TRBD1, which was not confirmed against the DNA. Germline V lookup: CDR1 MNHEY, CDR2 SVGAGI. Including both end residues, the CDR3 is 16 amino acids long. The CDR3 is CASSSSTGRHNSPLHF.

This clone has only one observation. Other nucleotide sequences from this sample produce the same CDR3. This sequence joins TRBV5-1 and TRBJ1-1, with a tentative D call TRBD1 (5 bases). V lost 1 base, J lost 4 bases, and 8 bases lay in between. Per germline, CDR1 SGHRS and CDR2 YFSETQ. The CDR3 has 13 residues. DNA of the CDR3: TGCGCCAGCAGCTTGCAGGGTAGCACTGAAGCTTTCTTT. Amino acid sequence: CASSLQGSTEAFF.

This chain joins TRBV6-5 and TRBJ2-7; D possibly corresponds to TRBD2 (6 bases). V lost 6 bases and J lost 3, with 18 bases in between. Germline values: CDR1 MNHEY, CDR2 SVGAGI. This CDR3 has 15 residues. The CDR3 DNA sequence: TGTGCCAGCAGCCCCGGGGGTAGTACTTTCTACGAGCAGTACTTC. It is translated as CASSPGGSTFYEQYF.

The V call is TRBV3-1 (or the pseudogene TRBV3-2), the J call TRBJ1-2, with D perhaps TRBD1 (5 bases). Trimming shortened V by 5 bases and J by 7 bases, and 14 bases separated the two germline ends. Germline-derived CDR1 and CDR2 are LGHDT and YNNKEL (reference sequence). The CDR3 is 13 residues long. The CDR3 DNA follows: TGTGCCAGCAGCGGGGACGGGGGTCCTGGCTACACCTTC. The encoded protein is CASSGDGGPGYTF.

The chain recombines TRBV28 with TRBJ1-2; 9 bases match TRBD1. CDR1 is MDHEN and CDR2 is SYDVKM in the germline V gene. The CDR3 is 14 amino acids. Unmatched junction bases numbered 11, after V lost 8 bases and J lost 7 bases. The CDR3 DNA reads as TGTGCCAGCGCTTATCGGGACAGGGTTCTTGGCTACACCTTC. Translating it yields CASAYRDRVLGYTF.

Turning to this clone: One end of the junction fails to match germline, which may point to a read error. The chain links TRBV5-1 to TRBJ1-2; D remains ambiguous. CDR3 size: 14 residues. Germline loops: CDR1 SGHRS, CDR2 YFSETQ. CDR3 nucleotides: TGCGCCAGCAGCAGCGGAGACGACTCGGGCTTTTTCTCCTTC. Its protein product is CASSSGDDSGFFSF.

The chain joins TRBV24-1 to TRBJ1-5; D is ambiguous. This CDR3 has 14 amino acids. Germline V gene sequence: CDR1 KGHDR, CDR2 SFDVKD. V shed 4 bases and J shed 4 bases, with 10 bases lying between them. CDR3 sequence: CATSENGLNQPQHF. CDR3 in DNA: TGTGCCACCAGTGAAAATGGGCTAAATCAGCCCCAGCATTTT.

The V gene is TRBV4-2, the J gene TRBJ2-1, with 11 bases lining up with TRBD2. J was trimmed by 4 bases and V by 3 bases; bases with no gene match: 5. This CDR3 is built from 16 residues. Germline CDR1 is LGHNA and CDR2 is YNFKEQ. The CDR3 DNA reads TGTGCCAGCAGCCACTCGACTAGCGGGAAGTACAATGAGCAGTTCTTC. This codes for CASSHSTSGKYNEQFF.

The chain links TRBV3-1 (or the pseudogene TRBV3-2) to TRBJ1-1; weak D call: TRBD1 (6 bases). This CDR3 comprises 13 residues. V lost 1 base and J 4 bases, leaving 7 bases between the germline ends. CDR1 and CDR2 (germline): LGHDT, YNNKEL (reference sequence). This chain's CDR3 is CASSQVQGTEAFF. DNA of the CDR3: TGTGCCAGCAGCCAAGTACAGGGCACTGAAGCTTTCTTT.

The V and J genes are TRBV11-1 and TRBJ2-2, with a possible D match to TRBD2 (6 bases). V gave up 4 bases and J gave up 3 bases, with 9 bases separating them. The V gene's germline CDR1 is SGHAT and CDR2 FQDESV (reference sequence). The CDR3 covers 14 residues. The CDR3 sequence: CASSWRADTGELFF. For the CDR3, the DNA is TGTGCCAGCAGCTGGAGGGCCGACACCGGGGAGCTGTTTTTT.

V is TRBV7-2 and J is TRBJ1-2; D is uncertain. Trimming took 5 bases from V and 2 from J, leaving 9 bases between them. This CDR3 contains 13 residues. Looked up from germline, CDR1 is SGHTA and CDR2 is FQGNSA. The CDR3 DNA follows: TGTGCCAGCAGCATCGGGATGAACTATGGCTACACCTTC. Protein sequence: CASSIGMNYGYTF. The full variable domain, rest sourced from reference TRBV7-2 and TRBJ1-2, is GAGVSQSPSNKVTEKGKDVELRCDPISGHTALYWYRQSLGQGLEFLIYFQGNSAPDKSGLPSDRFSAERTGGSVSTLTIQRTQQEDSAVYLCASSIGMNYGYTFGSGTRLTVV.

In this sample, this clone turned up a few times. This rearrangement joins TRBV11-2 to TRBJ2-7; perhaps TRBD1 as D (6 bases). The CDR3 has 13 residues. Germline CDR1 and CDR2: SGHAT and FQNNGV. Trimming took 3 bases from V and 5 from J, leaving 11 bases between them. Written as DNA, the CDR3 is TGTGCCAGCAGCTTCAGGGGAGTCCACGAGCAGTACTTC. This sequence encodes CASSFRGVHEQYF.